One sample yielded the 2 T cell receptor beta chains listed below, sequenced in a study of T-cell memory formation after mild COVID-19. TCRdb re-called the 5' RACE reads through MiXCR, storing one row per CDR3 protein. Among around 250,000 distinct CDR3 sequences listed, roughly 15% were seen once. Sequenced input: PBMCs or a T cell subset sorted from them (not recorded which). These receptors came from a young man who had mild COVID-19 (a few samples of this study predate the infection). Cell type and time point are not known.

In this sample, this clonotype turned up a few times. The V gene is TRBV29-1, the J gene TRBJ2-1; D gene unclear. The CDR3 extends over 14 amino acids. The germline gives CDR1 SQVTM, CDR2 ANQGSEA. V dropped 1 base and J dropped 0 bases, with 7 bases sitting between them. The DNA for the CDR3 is TGCAGCGTTGAAGGCGGCAGCTCCTACAATGAGCAGTTCTTC. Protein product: CSVEGGSSYNEQFF.

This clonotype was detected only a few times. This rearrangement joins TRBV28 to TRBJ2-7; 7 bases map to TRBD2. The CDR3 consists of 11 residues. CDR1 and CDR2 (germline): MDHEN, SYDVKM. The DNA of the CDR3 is TGTGCCAGCACTACGGCGGGCCGGGGGGAGGTC. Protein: CASTTAGRGEV.